Following are 24 T cell receptor beta chains from one sample sequenced in a study of T-cell reconstitution after alpha-beta-depleted transplantation in children. The TCRbeta library was prepared with unique molecular identifiers. One entry per CDR3 protein, called by TCRdb with MiXCR from the PCR reads. The data contain approximately 640,000 distinct CDR3 sequences, around 16% of them singletons. This specimen was PBMCs from the stem cell graft donor, taken from the stem cell graft. All receptors derive from a human donor who donated a stem cell graft to a child with acute myeloid leukemia.

The rearrangement joins TRBV7-9 to TRBJ1-2; no reliable D call. The ends were cut back, 2 bases at V and 0 bases at J, with 7 bases in the middle. The CDR3 totals 14 residues. Germline lookup yields CDR1 SEHNR and CDR2 FQNEAQ (reference sequence). Here the CDR3 DNA reads TGTGCCAGCAGCTTAAGCACCGCTAACTATGGCTACACCTTC. Amino acids: CASSLSTANYGYTF.

This clonotype was observed a handful of times. The chain carries TRBV20-1 and TRBJ1-1; D remains ambiguous. The V gene lost 4 bases and the J gene lost 8 bases, with 14 bases spanning the gap. Germline V lookup: CDR1 DFQATT, CDR2 SNEGSKA (reference sequence). This CDR3 spans 12 amino acids. CDR3 DNA sequence: TGCAGTGCTACCGGGCCACGGCTGGAAGCTTTCTTT. Its protein product is CSATGPRLEAFF.

This chain connects TRBV11-2 to TRBJ2-5; 8 bases fit TRBD2. The CDR3 spans 15 residues. J was trimmed by 5 bases and V by 6 bases; bases with no gene match: 11. Per the germline V gene, CDR1 is SGHAT and CDR2 is FQNNGV. The CDR3 is CASRPWGGGTETQYF. Written as DNA, the CDR3 is TGTGCCAGCAGACCTTGGGGCGGGGGGACGGAGACCCAGTACTTC.

The chain carries TRBV24-1 and TRBJ2-6, with TRBD1 matching over 9 bases. Germline V gives CDR1 KGHDR, CDR2 SFDVKD. This CDR3 has 19 amino acids. V dropped 4 bases and J dropped 0; count of bases not matched to a gene: 9. This CDR3 reads CATSDTRTGDGSGANVLTF. The CDR3 coding sequence is TGTGCCACCAGTGACACCCGGACAGGGGACGGCTCTGGGGCCAACGTCCTGACTTTC.

The chain combines TRBV12-3 or TRBV12-4 with TRBJ2-3; the match to TRBD2 covers 10 bases. The V gene end was trimmed by 0 bases and the J gene end by 2 bases; junction bases not matched to a gene: 5. The CDR3 is made up of 17 amino acids. The CDR3 spells CASSLARLAGDTDTQYF. The CDR3 coding sequence is TGTGCCAGCAGTTTAGCGCGTCTAGCGGGAGACACAGATACGCAGTATTTT.

This clonotype was seen more than once but under ten times. The chain is built from TRBV7-9 and TRBJ2-1, with 10 bases lining up with TRBD1. CDR3 size: 14 residues. V lost 7 bases and J lost 8; bases outside the gene matches: 8. CDR1 is SEHNR and CDR2 is FQNEAQ in the germline V gene (reference sequence). The CDR3 coding sequence is TGTGCCAGCATTCGCCGGGACAGGGGAGATGAGCAGTTCTTC. Translating gives CASIRRDRGDEQFF.

The chain links TRBV7-9 to TRBJ2-1; D is ambiguous. V lost 5 bases and J 4 bases, leaving 12 bases between the germline ends. Germline V lookup: CDR1 SEHNR, CDR2 FQNEAQ (reference sequence). The CDR3 spans 14 residues. This chain's CDR3 is CASSPGPEYNEQFF. The CDR3 region has the DNA TGTGCCAGCAGCCCCGGTCCAGAGTACAATGAGCAGTTCTTC.

There are a few counts of this clonotype. The chain links TRBV7-2 to TRBJ2-6; D is undetermined. The CDR3 is 16 residues long. Germline CDR1 is SGHTA and CDR2 is FQGNSA. The V end lost 5 bases, the J end lost 0 bases, and 11 bases lay between the germline ends. CDR3 protein: CASSPQRVSGANVLTF. Written as DNA, the CDR3 is TGTGCCAGCAGCCCACAGAGAGTCTCTGGGGCCAACGTCCTGACTTTC.

Note on this clonotype: This may arise from a read error, as a much more abundant clone is one base away. The J gene is TRBJ2-3, the V gene TRBV29-1, with D uncertain. The V and J ends lost 7 bases and 1 base respectively, with 12 bases between them. The CDR3 has 13 amino acids. In germline, CDR1 is SQVTM, CDR2 ANQGSEA. The CDR3 DNA sequence: TGCAGCGCCCTAGTACATGGCACAGATACGCAGTATTTT. Its protein product is CSALVHGTDTQYF.

Only a few counts were recorded for this clonotype. V gene TRBV7-2 combines with J gene TRBJ2-1, with a tentative D call TRBD2 (5 bases). Trimming pared 2 bases from V and 1 base from J, leaving 9 bases between. The CDR3 runs 15 residues. Germline loops: CDR1 SGHTA, CDR2 FQGNSA. CDR3 coding DNA: TGTGCCAGCAGCTTATATGAGGGATCCTACAATGAGCAGTTCTTC. Protein sequence: CASSLYEGSYNEQFF.

This clonotype was seen only a few times. The rearrangement joins TRBV6-5 to TRBJ2-2, with TRBD1 matching over 7 bases. This CDR3 has 16 residues. Germline values: CDR1 MNHEY, CDR2 SVGAGI. J lost 6 bases, V lost 4 bases, and 11 bases had no gene match. CDR3 nucleotides: TGTGCCAGCAGTTGGGAAGGGGGCGGTATTGCCGGGGAGCTGTTTTTT. The encoded protein is CASSWEGGGIAGELFF.

This clonotype was recorded only once. The chain couples TRBV5-5 to TRBJ1-6; no firm D call. This CDR3 is 15 amino acids long. Germline lookup yields CDR1 SGHKS and CDR2 YYEKEE (reference sequence). V was cut by 5 bases and J by 2 bases, with 11 bases left in between. CDR3 protein: CASRLGSAYNSPLHF. CDR3 sequence (DNA): TGTGCCAGCAGATTAGGATCTGCCTATAATTCACCCCTCCACTTT.

This clonotype was seen ten or more times. The chain links TRBV20-1 to TRBJ1-5; D uncertain. V was clipped by 4 bases and J by 0 bases, with 19 bases between them. This CDR3 has 17 amino acids. From germline, CDR1 is DFQATT and CDR2 SNEGSKA (reference sequence). CDR3 bases: TGCAGTGCTATCCACCCCGGCGGACCACATAGCAATCAGCCCCAGCATTTT. The encoded protein is CSAIHPGGPHSNQPQHF.

The sample holds a few counts of this clonotype. V usage is TRBV7-3 and J usage is TRBJ2-1, with TRBD2 matching 10 bases. The CDR3 covers 15 residues. Unmatched junction bases numbered 6, after V lost 5 bases and J lost 5 bases. Germline V gene sequence: CDR1 SGHTA, CDR2 FQGTGA. The CDR3 bases are TGTGCCAGCAGCCCTACTAGCGGGGCTAACAATGAGCAGTTCTTC. Translating it yields CASSPTSGANNEQFF.

The V call is TRBV10-3, the J call TRBJ2-1; possibly TRBD2 for D (6 bases). V was cut by 0 bases and J by 2 bases, with 14 bases left in between. This CDR3 has 17 amino acids. Germline assignment: CDR1 ENHRY and CDR2 SYGVKD. DNA for the CDR3: TGTGCCATCAGTGAGTCTTATTTGGCGGGGACCTACAATGAGCAGTTCTTC. The encoded protein is CAISESYLAGTYNEQFF.

This clonotype appeared many times. This chain joins TRBV10-3 and TRBJ1-5; TRBD1 agrees at 7 bases. V lost 2 bases and J lost 4; bases outside the gene matches: 5. Germline V CDR1 and CDR2: ENHRY, SYGVKD. The CDR3 is 15 residues long. The CDR3 is CAISEGQALNQPQHF. In nucleotides, the CDR3 is TGTGCCATCAGTGAGGGACAGGCCCTAAATCAGCCCCAGCATTTT.

Only a few counts were recorded for this clonotype. The rearrangement links TRBV7-2 to TRBJ2-5, with a weak D call TRBD1 (5 bases). CDR1 is SGHTA and CDR2 is FQGNSA in the germline V gene. V was cut by 5 bases and J by 5 bases, with 15 bases left in between. This CDR3 is built from 14 residues. The CDR3 sequence: CASSGADLRETQYF. The CDR3 coding sequence is TGTGCCAGCAGCGGGGCGGACCTCCGCGAGACCCAGTACTTC.

The V gene is TRBV7-9, the J gene TRBJ1-5; D call uncertain. The CDR3 is made up of 12 amino acids. CDR1 is SEHNR, CDR2 FQNEAQ, per germline (reference sequence). Trimming left V 1 base short and J 8 bases short, with 6 bases between. The CDR3 reads CASSLGTEPQHF. The CDR3 region has the DNA TGTGCCAGCAGCTTAGGAACAGAGCCCCAGCATTTT.

This clonotype was recorded many times. The rearrangement links TRBV9 to TRBJ2-1, with unresolved D. This CDR3 is built from 11 residues. The V gene lost 1 base and the J gene lost 10 bases, with 6 bases spanning the gap. Germline lookup yields CDR1 SGDLS and CDR2 YYNGEE. CDR3 sequence: CASSVSGEQFF. DNA for the CDR3: TGTGCCAGCAGCGTAAGTGGGGAGCAGTTCTTC. The variable domain in full, with the rest retrieved from reference TRBV9 and TRBJ2-1, is DSGVTQTPKHLITATGQRVTLRCSPRSGDLSVYWYQQSLDQGLQFLIQYYNGEERAKGNILERFSAQQFPDLHSELNLSSLELGDSALYFCASSVSGEQFFGPGTRLTVL.

This clonotype was seen at least ten times. This chain links TRBV20-1 with TRBJ2-3; no firm D call. Germline V CDR1 and CDR2: DFQATT, SNEGSKA (reference sequence). Between the trimmed V and J ends, which lost 2 bases and 2 bases, there was a span of 14 bases. The CDR3 consists of 15 residues. CDR3 amino acids: CSARPNGRFTDTQYF. CDR3 sequence (DNA): TGCAGTGCTAGACCGAACGGGCGGTTCACAGATACGCAGTATTTT.

V gene TRBV5-1 combines with J gene TRBJ1-1; the D gene is possibly TRBD1 (6 bases). This CDR3 has 16 amino acids. The germline V gene encodes CDR1 SGHRS and CDR2 YFSETQ. V gave up 4 bases and J gave up 0 bases, with 16 bases separating them. This CDR3 is CASSPRTVVMNTEAFF. The CDR3 DNA sequence: TGCGCCAGCAGCCCACGGACAGTCGTAATGAACACTGAAGCTTTCTTT.

In its sample, this clonotype was seen many times. J is TRBJ1-2 and V is TRBV5-6; 9 bases match TRBD1. V dropped 4 bases and J dropped 4; count of bases not matched to a gene: 5. The CDR3 is made up of 14 amino acids. Germline V gene sequence: CDR1 SGHDT, CDR2 YYEEEE. The CDR3 sequence: CASSPGTGTYGYTF. Written as DNA, the CDR3 is TGTGCCAGCAGCCCAGGGACAGGGACCTATGGCTACACCTTC.

The chain links TRBV5-1 to TRBJ2-4; D could derive from TRBD1 or TRBD2 (5 bases each). The CDR3 runs 13 residues. The V and J ends lost 4 bases and 12 bases respectively, with 17 bases between them. Per germline, CDR1 SGHRS and CDR2 YFSETQ. The CDR3 coding sequence is TGCGCCAGCAGCCCCGGGACGACGGAAGATCAGTACTTC. It is translated as CASSPGTTEDQYF.

The chain is built from TRBV27 and TRBJ2-3, with TRBD2 identical over 9 bases. This CDR3 contains 15 residues. Germline V gene lookup returns CDR1 MNHEY and CDR2 SMNVEV (reference sequence). V lost 3 bases and J lost 4; bases outside the gene matches: 5. The chain's CDR3 is CASSLHLAGADTQYF. The CDR3 bases are TGTGCCAGCAGTTTGCACTTAGCGGGGGCAGATACGCAGTATTTT.